The next 17 T cell receptor beta chains were all read from a single sample in a study of CD8+CD57+ T cells in acquired aplastic anemia (dated by TCRdb to 2016 to 2018). The patients picked for sequencing were ones in whom flow cytometry had shown an expansion of CD8+CD57+ cells. The data were produced on an Illumina HiSeq 2000. Genomic DNA was used as template for profiling of TCR beta VDJ combinations and CDR3 sequences. TCRdb reprocessing: public reads trimmed at Q25 with fastp, clones called with MiXCR, in-frame beta chains kept. A single entry per CDR3 protein holds the most common genes and DNA from its merged rows. The sample table shows 160,000 or so distinct CDR3 sequences, and 47% are seen once. In total, the top ten clones hold 2.5% to 3.5% of the sample. The specimen was sorted CD4+, CD8+, or CD8+CD57+ T cells (not recorded which) from PBMCs. The receptors were sampled from a human donor with aplastic anemia.

Many counts were recorded for this clonotype. The chain combines TRBV19 with TRBJ1-1, with D possibly being TRBD1 (6 bases). Germline V lookup: CDR1 LNHDA, CDR2 SQIVND (reference sequence). V lost 2 bases and J lost 5, with 18 bases in between. The CDR3 loop spans 16 amino acids. CDR3 amino acids: CASSIMPGRGKTEAFF. The DNA of the CDR3 is TGTGCCAGTAGTATAATGCCCGGCAGGGGAAAGACTGAAGCTTTCTTT.

On this clonotype itself: A much larger clone differs by one base, so this may be a read error. The chain combines TRBV11-2 with TRBJ2-7, with TRBD2 matching over 8 bases. Per the germline V gene, CDR1 is SGHAT and CDR2 is FQNNGV. The V segment lost 3 bases and the J segment 0 bases; nucleotides outside the gene matches: 13. This CDR3 spans 18 amino acids. CDR3 amino acids: CASSFKVPGLGDSYEQYF. The CDR3 region has the DNA TGTGCCAGCAGCTTTAAGGTACCGGGACTAGGCGACTCCTACGAGCAGTACTTC.

This rearrangement joins TRBV10-3 to TRBJ2-5; D not resolved. The CDR3 extends over 13 amino acids. Per the germline V gene, CDR1 is ENHRY and CDR2 is SYGVKD. V was clipped by 10 bases and J by 2 bases, with 14 bases between them. In DNA form, the CDR3 reads TGTGCCACCTTAGAAAGGCAACAAGAGACCCAGTACTTC. Its translation is CATLERQQETQYF.

At least ten counts were recorded for this clonotype. The chain employs TRBV10-3 and TRBJ1-3; unclear D gene. The length of the CDR3 is 15 residues. Germline V gene lookup returns CDR1 ENHRY and CDR2 SYGVKD. V dropped 4 bases and J dropped 0 bases, with 10 bases sitting between them. DNA for the CDR3: TGTGCCATCAGTGGTAGCTCGAGCTCTGGAAACACCATATATTTT. Its protein is CAISGSSSSGNTIYF.

This chain links TRBV9 with TRBJ2-1; TRBD2 is a possible D gene (6 bases). CDR3 length: 13 residues. V was cut by 4 bases and J by 8 bases, with 13 bases left in between. Per germline, CDR1 SGDLS and CDR2 YYNGEE. The CDR3 DNA is TGTGCCAGCAGCCTCCCGGGGGTGGATGAGCAGTTCTTC. Protein: CASSLPGVDEQFF.

The chain links TRBV10-3 to TRBJ2-3, with 10 bases that match TRBD2. Germline V gene sequence: CDR1 ENHRY, CDR2 SYGVKD. The CDR3 is 18 amino acids. The V and J ends lost 3 bases and 4 bases, in that order; junction bases with no gene match: 13. The CDR3 DNA follows: TGTGCCATCAGTGAAAGGACTAGCGGCACTACCAGCGCAGATACGCAGTATTTT. Protein sequence: CAISERTSGTTSADTQYF.

This chain uses TRBV10-3 with TRBJ2-7; tentative D call: TRBD2 (5 bases). The CDR3 length is 15 residues. CDR1 and CDR2 (germline): ENHRY, SYGVKD. With 2 bases removed from V and 5 bases from J, the gap between germline ends came to 16 bases. CDR3 protein: CAISERATLGDEQYF. The CDR3 nucleotides are TGTGCCATCAGTGAGAGAGCTACCCTGGGAGACGAGCAGTACTTC.

This clonotype has ten or more counts. The rearrangement joins TRBV20-1 to TRBJ2-3, with 8 bases identical to TRBD2. There are 16 residues in the CDR3. In germline, CDR1 is DFQATT, CDR2 SNEGSKA (reference sequence). V dropped 0 bases and J dropped 0; count of bases not matched to a gene: 5. CDR3 sequence (DNA): TGCAGTGCTAGAGATCCGACGGGAGGGAGCACAGATACGCAGTATTTT. Translating gives CSARDPTGGSTDTQYF.

For this clonotype: This may arise from a read error, as a much more abundant clone is one base away. The chain is built from TRBV5-5 and TRBJ1-5, with D uncertain. Germline assignment: CDR1 SGHKS and CDR2 YYEKEE (reference sequence). V lost 2 bases and J lost 7, with 16 bases in between. CDR3 length: 15 amino acids. The CDR3 region is CASSFGCGESQPQHF. The CDR3 bases are TGTGCCAGCAGCTTTGGGTGTGGGGAATCACAGCCCCAGCATTTT.

This clonotype was observed at least ten times. V and J are TRBV10-3 and TRBJ2-1, with TRBD2 identical over 15 bases. Germline V gives CDR1 ENHRY, CDR2 SYGVKD. J gave up 7 bases and V 6 bases, and 10 bases lay outside the gene matches. CDR3 length equals 17 residues. CDR3 nucleotide sequence: TGTGCCATCAGAATGGGACTAGCGGGAGGATCGAGGAATGAGCAGTTCTTC. Protein: CAIRMGLAGGSRNEQFF.

The chain employs TRBV10-3 and TRBJ2-3; D not resolved. The CDR3 has 13 amino acids. Trimming left V 4 bases short and J 2 bases short, with 7 bases between. The germline V gene has CDR1 ENHRY and CDR2 SYGVKD. In nucleotides, the CDR3 is TGTGCCATCAGTGGGCGGACCACAGATACGCAGTATTTT. Protein: CAISGRTTDTQYF.

This clonotype appeared a few times. The chain links TRBV15 to TRBJ1-6; D possibly corresponds to TRBD1 (5 bases). The CDR3 totals 14 residues. Germline V lookup: CDR1 LNHNV, CDR2 YYDKDF (reference sequence). Trimming pared 4 bases from V and 10 bases from J, leaving 14 bases between. DNA for the CDR3: TGTGCCACCAGCAACCGGGACGCGGAATCACCCCTCCACTTT. It yields the protein CATSNRDAESPLHF.

V usage is TRBV7-9 and J usage is TRBJ2-5, with a weak D call TRBD1 (5 bases). The CDR3 runs to 11 residues. Per the germline V gene, CDR1 is SEHNR and CDR2 is FQNEAQ (reference sequence). CDR3 residues: CASTAQETQYF. The CDR3 DNA is TGTGCGTCGACAGCCCAAGAGACCCAGTACTTC.

The genes are TRBV20-1 and TRBJ1-1, with TRBD1 matching over 7 bases. Germline V gives CDR1 DFQATT, CDR2 SNEGSKA (reference sequence). The CDR3 spans 13 residues. The junction had 5 bases not matched to a gene; V was cut back by 7 bases and J by 0 bases. CDR3 nucleotide sequence: TGCAGTGGGACAGGAGACATGAACACTGAAGCTTTCTTT. Translated, it gives CSGTGDMNTEAFF.

The rearrangement links TRBV19 to TRBJ1-2; 9 nucleotides align to TRBD1. The germline gives CDR1 LNHDA, CDR2 SQIVND (reference sequence). Trimming removed 7 bases from V and 8 bases from J; junction bases left unmatched: 8. CDR3 length: 13 residues. This chain's CDR3 is CASTPGQGGGYTF. CDR3 nucleotide sequence: TGTGCCAGTACTCCGGGACAGGGCGGCGGCTACACCTTC.

This clonotype was counted ten times or more. The chain combines TRBV24-1 with TRBJ2-5, with D possibly being TRBD1 (7 bases). The CDR3 length is 14 residues. Germline V lookup: CDR1 KGHDR, CDR2 SFDVKD. V lost 9 bases, J lost 1 base, and 14 bases lay in between. The CDR3: CATGRQGGQETQYF. CDR3 bases: TGTGCCACCGGGCGACAGGGAGGCCAAGAGACCCAGTACTTC.

The J gene is TRBJ1-6, the V gene TRBV7-9, with D perhaps TRBD1 (5 bases). Germline values: CDR1 SEHNR, CDR2 FQNEAQ (reference sequence). Trimming pared 1 base from V and 7 bases from J, leaving 5 bases between. The CDR3 is 13 residues long. The DNA of the CDR3 is TGTGCCAGCAGCTTAGAGGGGAATTCACCCCTCCACTTT. It is translated as CASSLEGNSPLHF.